The clone carrying this T cell receptor beta chain turned up a few times. Antigen: not known. Vbeta (60) and Jbeta (13) primers were used in the PCR. The assay was immunoSEQ multiplex PCR, and TCRdb's table has in-frame clones only and misses some. Of about 150,000 clones detected, 80% appear once; the ten largest clones hold around an eighth. CDR3 length: 14 amino acids. CDR1 is SGHRS and CDR2 is YFSETQ in the germline V gene. The ends lost 2 bases at V and 4 bases at J; junction bases unmatched: 3. The record originates from a study of cytomegalovirus exposure and HLA in healthy donors. About the study: Of the donors genotyped, 398 in all, around 76% fell in the Caucasian-associated ancestry cluster.

The study's findings and limits: As a later analysis showed, several of the most significant clusters appeared to be linked to common viral pathogens. V- and J-gene trimming in TCR beta was tied to a missense DCLRE1C variant by an analysis performed later. Cytomegalovirus association was assigned to more than 150 TCR beta chains.

The sample comprised PBMCs. The chain is built from TRBV5-1 and TRBJ2-5; 9 nucleotides align to TRBD1. This TCR was recovered from a woman in her thirties or forties in good health and CMV-seronegative. The CDR3 nucleotides are TGCGCCAGCAGCTTACAGGGGGCTCGAGAGACCCAGTACTTC. Amino acids: CASSLQGARETQYF.